What follows are 11 T cell receptor beta chains derived from one specimen sequenced in a study of Ad26.COV2.S vaccination and SARS-CoV-2 variants. Treatment meaning: some 20 received Ad26.COV2.S at low or high dose, single or two shots; 5 received placebo; per-sample allocation not given. Collection of samples fell on day 63 after the first vaccine or placebo injection. Produced via immunoSEQ multiplex PCR; TCRdb's table is partial and in-frame only. The table has hundreds of thousands of clones, around 87% seen once. This material consisted of peripheral blood, taken in a trial of Ad26.COV2.S vaccine versus placebo. The receptors here all came from a person between 18 and 65 years old who received the Ad26.COV2.S COVID-19 vaccine or a placebo.

This chain joins TRBV6-5 and TRBJ1-1; no firm D call. CDR3 size: 12 residues. V was clipped by 2 bases and J by 7 bases, with 8 bases between them. Germline V gene lookup returns CDR1 MNHEY and CDR2 SVGAGI. This CDR3 is CASSYLRGEAFF. The CDR3 DNA is TGTGCCAGCAGTTACCTCCGAGGTGAAGCTTTCTTT.

The chain couples TRBV11-1 to TRBJ2-2, with D perhaps matching TRBD2 (5 bases). The CDR3 consists of 14 residues. Germline V gives CDR1 SGHAT, CDR2 FQDESV (reference sequence). Trimming took off 5 bases at V and 6 bases at J, with 13 bases between the two ends. CDR3 nucleotide sequence: TGTGCCAGCAGCGCCGACTATTCCCCCGGGGAGCTGTTTTTT. Translated, it gives CASSADYSPGELFF.

The chain carries TRBV4-1 and TRBJ2-3; no definite D call. Germline V CDR1 and CDR2: MGHRA, YSYEKL. This CDR3 has 14 residues. The V and J ends lost 1 base and 8 bases respectively, with 13 bases between them. CDR3 sequence reads: CASSQVGVEVTQYF. The CDR3 region has the DNA TGCGCCAGCAGCCAAGTTGGGGTTGAGGTTACGCAGTATTTT.

V is TRBV15 and J is TRBJ1-2; TRBD1 is a possible D gene (6 bases). The ends were cut back, 5 bases at V and 4 bases at J, with 17 bases in the middle. Germline lookup yields CDR1 LNHNV and CDR2 YYDKDF (reference sequence). The CDR3 is 15 amino acids. CDR3 sequence (DNA): TGTGCCACCAGCTTAAGGACAGCCGAGCCCTATGGCTACACCTTC. This gives the protein CATSLRTAEPYGYTF.

This clone was seen a single time. The J gene is TRBJ2-5, the V gene TRBV7-9; unclear D gene. The germline V gene encodes CDR1 SEHNR and CDR2 FQNEAQ (reference sequence). Trimming took 5 bases from V and 5 from J, leaving 9 bases between them. There are 12 residues in the CDR3. CDR3 DNA sequence: TGTGCCAGCAGCCTCCTGGGCGAGACCCAGTACTTC. This translates into CASSLLGETQYF. Full variable domain (outside the CDR3, taken from reference TRBV7-9 and TRBJ2-5): DTGVSQNPRHKITKRGQNVTFRCDPISEHNRLYWYRQTLGQGPEFLTYFQNEAQLEKSRLLSDRFSAERPKGSFSTLEIQRTEQGDSAMYLCASSLLGETQYFGPGTRLLVL.

The chain joins TRBV6-4 to TRBJ2-7, with 10 bases that match TRBD1. From germline, CDR1 is MRHNA and CDR2 SNTAGT. V lost 4 bases to trimming and J lost 0 bases; unmatched junction nucleotides: 3. This CDR3 contains 15 residues. The CDR3 reads CASSVGTGDSYEQYF. The DNA of the CDR3 is TGTGCCAGCAGTGTCGGGACAGGGGACTCCTACGAGCAGTACTTC.

This chain connects TRBV27 to TRBJ2-7; D may be TRBD1 or TRBD2 (7 bases each). The CDR3 runs to 13 residues. Trimming pared 4 bases from V and 2 bases from J, leaving 9 bases between. CDR1 is MNHEY, CDR2 SMNVEV, per germline (reference sequence). The CDR3 nucleotides are TGTGCCAGCAGTTCAGGGGGGGCCTACGAGCAGTACTTC. Its protein is CASSSGGAYEQYF.

With regard to this clone: The CDR3 ends on some other residue instead of the conserved phenylalanine or tryptophan, so this is likely a read error. No DNA is shown, since the ends of the CDR3 on it are uncertain; the CDR3 is the one TCRdb lists. V is TRBV6-5 and J is TRBJ1-4. Germline values: CDR1 MNHEY, CDR2 SVGAGI. The CDR3 length equals 12 residues, ends included. CDR3 in amino acids: CASTRGPDGGGR.

The CDR3 DNA follows: TGTGCCACCAAGAGTCGGGACAGCTACGAGCAGTACTTC. Protein sequence: CATKSRDSYEQYF. The chain uses TRBV5-4 and TRBJ2-7; 7 bases are shared with TRBD1. The junction had 9 bases not matched to a gene; V was cut back by 9 bases and J by 3 bases. This CDR3 is 13 amino acids long. CDR1 is SGHNT, CDR2 YYREEE, per germline (reference sequence). The full variable domain, completed using reference TRBV5-4 and TRBJ2-7, is ETGVTQSPTHLIKTRGQQVTLRCSSQSGHNTVSWYQQALGQGPQFIFQYYREEENGRGNFPPRFSGLQFPNYSSELNVNALELDDSALYLCATKSRDSYEQYFGPGTRLTVT.

The chain couples TRBV19 to TRBJ1-6; tentative D call: TRBD1 (5 bases). Trimming took 0 bases from V and 9 from J, leaving 12 bases between them. Germline V gene sequence: CDR1 LNHDA, CDR2 SQIVND (reference sequence). The CDR3 extends over 15 amino acids. CDR3 sequence reads: CASSIDKGIGSPLHF. For the CDR3, the DNA is TGTGCCAGTAGTATAGATAAGGGGATTGGTTCACCCCTCCACTTT.

This sequence joins TRBV2 and TRBJ2-3; tentatively, D is TRBD1 (5 bases). Per the germline V gene, CDR1 is SNHLY and CDR2 is FYNNEI. The CDR3 runs 19 residues. V lost 3 bases, J lost 0 bases, and 22 bases lay in between. The CDR3 DNA reads as TGTGCCAGCAGTGAGGAACAGGTTATGAAATGGATTAGCACAGATACGCAGTATTTT. Protein product: CASSEEQVMKWISTDTQYF.